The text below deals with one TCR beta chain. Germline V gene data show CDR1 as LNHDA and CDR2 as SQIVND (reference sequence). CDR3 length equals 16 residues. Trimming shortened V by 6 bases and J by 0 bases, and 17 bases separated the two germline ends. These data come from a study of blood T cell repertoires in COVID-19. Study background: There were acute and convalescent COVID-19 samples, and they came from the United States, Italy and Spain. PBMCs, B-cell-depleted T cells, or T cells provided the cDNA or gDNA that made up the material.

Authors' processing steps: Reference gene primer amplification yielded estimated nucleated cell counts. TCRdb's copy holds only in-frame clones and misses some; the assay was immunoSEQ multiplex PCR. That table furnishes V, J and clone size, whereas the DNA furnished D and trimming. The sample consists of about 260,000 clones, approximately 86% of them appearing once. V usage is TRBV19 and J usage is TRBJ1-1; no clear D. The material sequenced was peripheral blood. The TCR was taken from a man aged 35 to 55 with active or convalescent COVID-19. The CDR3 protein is CASRSRPEGMNTEAFF. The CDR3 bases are TGTGCCAGTAGAAGCCGCCCTGAGGGTATGAACACTGAAGCTTTCTTT. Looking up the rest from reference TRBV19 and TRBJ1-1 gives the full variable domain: DGGITQSPKYLFRKEGQNVTLSCEQNLNHDAMYWYRQDPGQGLRLIYYSQIVNDFQKGDIAEGYSVSREKKESFPLTVTSAQKNPTAFYLCASRSRPEGMNTEAFFGQGTRLTVV.